This TCR beta chain is from a study of blood T cell repertoires in COVID-19. Study context: COVID-19 samples collected from the United States, Italy and Spain covered acute and convalescent phases. PBMCs, B-cell-depleted T cells, or T cells provided the cDNA or gDNA that made up the material.

The authors' processing: Nucleated cell counts were estimated from reference gene primer amplification. Using immunoSEQ multiplex PCR, the repertoire was profiled, and TCRdb retains in-frame clones only, with some absent. That table gives V, J and clone size, and the DNA gave D and trimming. The sample records 200,000 to 300,000 clones, 91% being singletons. This CDR3 spans 17 amino acids. CDR1 and CDR2 (germline): PRHDT, FYEKMQ (reference sequence). J was trimmed by 9 bases and V by 3 bases; bases with no gene match: 13. The Seattle patients, enrolled during active infection, were followed longitudinally.

Sequencing was performed on peripheral blood. The chain employs TRBV13 and TRBJ2-1; 11 bases map to TRBD2. This receptor was obtained from a person aged 18 to 29 with COVID-19, enrolled during active disease. Written as DNA, the CDR3 is TGTGCCAGCAGCTTTATAGCGGGAGGGCCTATCTCGGGTGAGCAGTTCTTC. It translates to CASSFIAGGPISGEQFF.